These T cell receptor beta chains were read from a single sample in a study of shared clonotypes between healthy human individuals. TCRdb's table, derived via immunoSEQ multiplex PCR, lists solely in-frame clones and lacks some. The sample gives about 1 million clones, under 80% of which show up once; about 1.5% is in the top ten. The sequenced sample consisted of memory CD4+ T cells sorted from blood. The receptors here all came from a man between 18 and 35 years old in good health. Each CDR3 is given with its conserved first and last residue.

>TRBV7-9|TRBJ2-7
CASSQADEQYF
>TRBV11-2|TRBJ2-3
CASRAWLATDTQYF
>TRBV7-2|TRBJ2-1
CASSEDRAEQFF
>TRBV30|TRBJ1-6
CAWSVRGVDSPLHF
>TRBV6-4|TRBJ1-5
CATSPRTVCNQPQHF
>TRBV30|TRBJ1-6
CAWSALRGRSSYNSPLHF
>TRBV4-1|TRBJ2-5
CASSQKGAGVGSQKETQYF
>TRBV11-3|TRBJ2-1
CASSLSIGTGREQFF
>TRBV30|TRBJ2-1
CAWSQYRTSVGNEQFF
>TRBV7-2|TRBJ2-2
CASSYLAGNTGELFF
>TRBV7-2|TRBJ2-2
CASSLGTGFTGELFF
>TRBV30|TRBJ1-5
CAGGIGGQPQHF
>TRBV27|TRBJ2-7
CASSLTWQSSYEQYF
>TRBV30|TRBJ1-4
CAWSGLIANEKLFF
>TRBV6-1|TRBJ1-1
CASSESAASNTEAFF
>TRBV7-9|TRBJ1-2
CASSLAGGYGYTF
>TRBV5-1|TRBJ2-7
CASSFFIVSGASYEQYF